These 31 T cell receptor beta chains were all obtained from the same sample, sequenced in a study of cytomegalovirus exposure and HLA in healthy donors. The PCR used 60 Vbeta and 13 Jbeta primers. The table came from immunoSEQ multiplex PCR; TCRdb's copy has only in-frame clones and leaves some out. The sample yields 150,000 to 200,000 clones, over 65% seen once. Sample: PBMCs. The source of these receptors is a man in his late teens or twenties in good health and CMV-seronegative.

The V gene is TRBV5-1, the J gene TRBJ2-7; 12 bases align to TRBD2. Unmatched junction bases numbered 11, after V lost 3 bases and J lost 1 base. The CDR3 covers 18 residues. Germline CDR1 is SGHRS and CDR2 is YFSETQ. This chain's CDR3 is CASSYKITGTSGSYEQYF. The CDR3 DNA is TGCGCCAGCAGCTATAAAATAACGGGGACTAGCGGGTCCTACGAGCAGTACTTC.

The CDR3 reads CASSFPQVQETQYF. The CDR3 bases are TGTGCCAGCAGCTTTCCCCAGGTCCAAGAGACCCAGTACTTC. This chain connects TRBV5-5 to TRBJ2-5; no firm D call. The CDR3 extends over 14 amino acids. V was cut by 2 bases and J by 1 base, with 9 bases left in between. Germline-derived CDR1 and CDR2 are SGHKS and YYEKEE (reference sequence).

The genes are TRBV9 and TRBJ2-7; 9 nucleotides match TRBD1. Looked up from germline, CDR1 is SGDLS and CDR2 is YYNGEE. The J segment lost 2 bases and the V segment lost 2 bases, leaving 5 bases of the junction unmatched. This CDR3 has 15 amino acids. CDR3 nucleotides: TGTGCCAGCAGCGTGGGGGGGACAGGGCCCTACGAGCAGTACTTC. It translates to CASSVGGTGPYEQYF.

The chain links TRBV30 to TRBJ2-3, with D possibly being TRBD1 (6 bases). The CDR3 runs to 17 residues. Deletions cut 4 bases from V and 0 bases from J, with 20 bases between. CDR1 and CDR2 from the germline V gene are GTSNPN and SVGIG (reference sequence). As DNA, the CDR3 is TGTGCCTGGATACGGACAGCCCTAGGATTGAGCACAGATACGCAGTATTTT. It encodes CAWIRTALGLSTDTQYF.

The chain is built from TRBV6-6 and TRBJ1-1; possible D gene TRBD1, 6 bases. Per germline, CDR1 MNHNY and CDR2 SVGAGI (reference sequence). The V end lost 6 bases, the J end lost 2 bases, and 7 bases lay between the germline ends. This CDR3 is built from 12 residues. CDR3: CASRQGNTEAFF. The CDR3 nucleotides read TGTGCCAGCAGACAGGGTAACACTGAAGCTTTCTTT.

This clone was recorded only once. The chain joins TRBV30 to TRBJ2-3, with D unclear. The ends were cut back, 2 bases at V and 3 bases at J, with 9 bases in the middle. Germline lookup yields CDR1 GTSNPN and CDR2 SVGIG (reference sequence). This CDR3 is 13 amino acids long. This CDR3 reads CAWSQSGTDTQYF. DNA of the CDR3: TGTGCCTGGAGTCAATCCGGGACAGATACGCAGTATTTT.

The chain combines TRBV7-9 with TRBJ1-2; a weak D match, TRBD1 (6 bases). The ends were cut back, 1 base at V and 7 bases at J, with 16 bases in the middle. The CDR3 has 15 amino acids. Germline V lookup: CDR1 SEHNR, CDR2 FQNEAQ (reference sequence). CDR3 residues: CASSLVVGGGLGYTF. The CDR3 DNA reads as TGTGCCAGCAGCTTAGTCGTAGGGGGGGGCCTTGGCTACACCTTC.

V usage is TRBV6-6 and J usage is TRBJ1-1; D unclear. The CDR3 is made up of 14 amino acids. Per the germline V gene, CDR1 is MNHNY and CDR2 is SVGAGI (reference sequence). V lost 6 bases and J 2 bases, leaving 13 bases between the germline ends. The CDR3 here is CASSFFPGNTEAFF. CDR3 nucleotides: TGTGCCAGCAGCTTTTTCCCGGGAAACACTGAAGCTTTCTTT.

The chain employs TRBV11-2 and TRBJ2-7; D perhaps matches TRBD1 (6 bases). The CDR3 is 15 amino acids. V shed 5 bases and J shed 4 bases, with 18 bases lying between them. The germline gives CDR1 SGHAT, CDR2 FQNNGV. The CDR3, as DNA: TGTGCCAGCAGCCCAGAAAACGACAGGACATACGAGCAGTACTTC. Translated, it gives CASSPENDRTYEQYF. The full variable domain, rest sourced from reference TRBV11-2 and TRBJ2-7, is EAGVAQSPRYKIIEKRQSVAFWCNPISGHATLYWYQQILGQGPKLLIQFQNNGVVDDSQLPKDRFSAERLKGVDSTLKIQPAKLEDSAVYLCASSPENDRTYEQYFGPGTRLTVT.

This chain links TRBV5-1 with TRBJ2-7, with a possible D match to TRBD2 (7 bases). CDR1 is SGHRS, CDR2 YFSETQ, per germline. Trimming removed 4 bases at V and 2 bases at J, with 10 bases between. The CDR3 runs 13 residues. The CDR3 coding sequence is TGCGCCAGCAGCCCGGGGGGCACCTACGAGCAGTACTTC. Translating it yields CASSPGGTYEQYF.

V gene TRBV5-1 combines with J gene TRBJ1-4; no clear D gene. V dropped 4 bases and J dropped 0 bases, with 13 bases sitting between them. Germline assignment: CDR1 SGHRS and CDR2 YFSETQ. The CDR3 covers 16 residues. CDR3 loop: CASSAGESATNEKLFF. The DNA for the CDR3 is TGCGCCAGCAGCGCAGGCGAATCCGCAACTAATGAAAAACTGTTTTTT.

This chain connects TRBV2 to TRBJ2-7, with a weak D call TRBD2 (6 bases). Germline V gene data show CDR1 as SNHLY and CDR2 as FYNNEI. Deletions cut 2 bases from V and 4 bases from J, with 15 bases between. This CDR3 contains 15 residues. The CDR3 bases are TGTGCCAGCAGTGAAAACCCCCAACTAGCTTACGAGCAGTACTTC. Translated, it gives CASSENPQLAYEQYF.

CDR3: CASSPRGLAGATQYF. In DNA form, the CDR3 reads TGTGCCAGCAGCCCCCGGGGACTAGCGGGAGCTACGCAGTATTTT. V and J are TRBV7-2 and TRBJ2-3, with 14 bases lining up with TRBD2. CDR3 length: 15 amino acids. Trimming at V came to 5 bases and at J to 8 bases, leaving 6 bases not matched to a gene. Looked up from germline, CDR1 is SGHTA and CDR2 is FQGNSA.

V and J are TRBV7-9 and TRBJ2-7, with D maybe TRBD2 (5 bases). V lost 11 bases, J lost 4 bases, and 18 bases lay in between. CDR1 and CDR2 from the germline V gene are SEHNR and FQNEAQ (reference sequence). The CDR3 consists of 13 residues. The CDR3 coding sequence is TGTGCCGTCGGTGACCTTGGGGAGTACGAGCAGTACTTC. Its translation is CAVGDLGEYEQYF. The full variable domain, rest sourced from reference TRBV7-9 and TRBJ2-7, is DTGVSQNPRHKITKRGQNVTFRCDPISEHNRLYWYRQTLGQGPEFLTYFQNEAQLEKSRLLSDRFSAERPKGSFSTLEIQRTEQGDSAMYLCAVGDLGEYEQYFGPGTRLTVT.

This chain uses TRBV10-3 with TRBJ2-7, with 11 positions matching TRBD2. V lost 0 bases and J lost 2; bases outside the gene matches: 3. CDR1 and CDR2 from the germline V gene are ENHRY and SYGVKD. The CDR3 runs to 16 residues. CDR3 protein: CAISESGSGGAYEQYF. In DNA form, the CDR3 reads TGTGCCATCAGTGAGTCGGGTAGCGGGGGGGCCTACGAGCAGTACTTC.

The chain combines TRBV7-8 with TRBJ1-1; a possible D gene is TRBD1 (5 bases). Trimming pared 5 bases from V and 1 base from J, leaving 8 bases between. Germline values: CDR1 SGHVS, CDR2 FQNEAQ. This CDR3 has 13 residues. The CDR3 DNA reads as TGTGCCAGCAGCCAGGACACGAACACTGAAGCTTTCTTT. This gives the protein CASSQDTNTEAFF.

This CDR3 reads CASSYLGTGNTEAFF. The DNA for the CDR3 is TGTGCCAGCAGTTACCTCGGGACAGGGAACACTGAAGCTTTCTTT. The chain has TRBV6-6 and TRBJ1-1, with TRBD1 matching 8 bases. Germline V lookup: CDR1 MNHNY, CDR2 SVGAGI (reference sequence). The J segment lost 1 base and the V segment lost 2 bases, leaving 3 bases of the junction unmatched. The CDR3 contains 15 residues.

This clone was counted a few times. The genes are TRBV25-1 and TRBJ2-1; 12 nucleotides align to TRBD2. The CDR3 totals 17 residues. Trimming at V came to 5 bases and at J to 3 bases, leaving 8 bases not matched to a gene. Germline CDR1 reads MGHDK; CDR2 reads SYGVNS. The chain's CDR3 is CASSRLAGVKDYNEQFF. The CDR3 nucleotides read TGTGCCAGCAGTCGACTAGCGGGAGTGAAGGACTACAATGAGCAGTTCTTC. Full variable domain (rest looked up from reference TRBV25-1 and TRBJ2-1): EADIYQTPRYLVIGTGKKITLECSQTMGHDKMYWYQQDPGMELHLIHYSYGVNSTEKGDLSSESTVSRIRTEHFPLTLESARPSHTSQYLCASSRLAGVKDYNEQFFGPGTRLTVL.

V is TRBV5-1 and J is TRBJ2-1; 9 nucleotides match TRBD1. CDR3 length: 15 residues. The germline CDR1 and CDR2 sequences are SGHRS and YFSETQ. V gave up 4 bases and J gave up 8 bases; unmatched junction bases: 10. The chain's CDR3 is CASSLARTGVDEQFF. DNA for the CDR3: TGCGCCAGCAGCCTTGCCCGGACAGGGGTCGATGAGCAGTTCTTC.

The chain has TRBV30 and TRBJ1-5; D might be TRBD1 (6 bases). Germline CDR1 reads GTSNPN; CDR2 reads SVGIG (reference sequence). This CDR3 contains 14 residues. The ends were cut back, 4 bases at V and 0 bases at J, with 10 bases in the middle. The CDR3 reads CAWNLDSSNQPQHF. The CDR3, as DNA: TGTGCCTGGAATCTGGACAGTAGCAATCAGCCCCAGCATTTT. The entire variable domain, with the rest obtained from reference TRBV30 and TRBJ1-5, is as follows: SQTIHQWPATLVQPVGSPLSLECTVEGTSNPNLYWYRQAAGRGLQLLFYSVGIGQISSEVPQNLSASRPQDRQFILSSKKLLLSDSGFYLCAWNLDSSNQPQHFGDGTRLSIL.

The chain joins TRBV4-3 to TRBJ2-2, with TRBD1 matching over 8 bases. Germline values: CDR1 LGHNA, CDR2 YSLEER. The CDR3 covers 16 residues. After removal of 0 bases from V and 6 bases from J, the junction contained 6 bases not matched to a gene. The CDR3 DNA follows: TGCGCCAGCAGCCAAGATCCGGGACAGGTTGCCGGGGAGCTGTTTTTT. Translated, it gives CASSQDPGQVAGELFF.

This clone was picked up a small number of times. The chain combines TRBV5-5 with TRBJ1-5, with 9 bases lining up with TRBD1. V lost 0 bases and J lost 3; bases outside the gene matches: 7. The CDR3 consists of 17 residues. Germline V gene sequence: CDR1 SGHKS, CDR2 YYEKEE (reference sequence). Here the CDR3 reads CASSLASGTGYNQPQHF. Here the CDR3 DNA reads TGTGCCAGCAGCTTGGCCTCTGGGACAGGGTACAATCAGCCCCAGCATTTT.

This clone was detected only once. This chain connects TRBV7-9 to TRBJ1-2; D call uncertain. Trimming stripped 5 bases from V and 8 bases from J, with 15 bases between. This CDR3 has 13 residues. The germline V gene has CDR1 SEHNR and CDR2 FQNEAQ (reference sequence). The CDR3 here is CASSPDSYPGYTF. CDR3 nucleotides: TGTGCCAGCAGCCCAGACTCGTATCCCGGCTACACCTTC.

The J gene is TRBJ2-7, the V gene TRBV13; 9 nucleotides match TRBD2. The CDR3 runs 17 residues. Trimming cost V 6 bases and J 3 bases; bases outside gene matches: 15. Per germline, CDR1 PRHDT and CDR2 FYEKMQ (reference sequence). The CDR3: CASSFSGSPEPRYEQYF. The DNA of the CDR3 is TGTGCCAGCAGTTTTAGCGGGAGCCCCGAGCCCCGCTACGAGCAGTACTTC.

The CDR3 loop reads CASSPSGGGGETQYF. Here the CDR3 DNA reads TGTGCCAGCAGTCCTAGCGGGGGGGGAGGGGAGACCCAGTACTTC. The chain combines TRBV6-5 with TRBJ2-5; 12 positions agree with TRBD2. Germline V lookup: CDR1 MNHEY, CDR2 SVGAGI. The CDR3 runs to 15 residues. V was pared by 5 bases and J by 5 bases, with 6 bases of the junction left unmatched.

V gene TRBV9 combines with J gene TRBJ2-3; 11 bases line up with TRBD1. The J segment lost 0 bases and the V segment lost 4 bases, leaving 4 bases of the junction unmatched. CDR1 is SGDLS and CDR2 is YYNGEE in the germline V gene. The CDR3 consists of 16 residues. The CDR3 spells CASSFGTGGSTDTQYF. DNA for the CDR3: TGTGCCAGCAGCTTCGGGACAGGGGGGAGCACAGATACGCAGTATTTT.

This clone was observed once. The rearrangement uses TRBV4-2 and TRBJ2-2; TRBD2 aligns across 13 bases. CDR1 and CDR2 from the germline V gene are LGHNA and YNFKEQ. V dropped 4 bases and J dropped 0; count of bases not matched to a gene: 8. The CDR3 is 19 residues long. DNA for the CDR3: TGTGCCAGCAGCCGCGCCGGGACTAGCGGGGATACGAACACCGGGGAGCTGTTTTTT. Residues: CASSRAGTSGDTNTGELFF.

The V gene is TRBV6-1, the J gene TRBJ2-7, with D possibly matching TRBD2 (5 bases). V was pared by 4 bases and J by 2 bases, with 12 bases between. This CDR3 has 14 amino acids. Per germline, CDR1 MNHNS and CDR2 SASEGT. This chain's CDR3 is CASSGTSFAYEQYF. CDR3 bases: TGTGCCAGCAGTGGAACTAGTTTCGCCTACGAGCAGTACTTC.

The V and J genes are TRBV4-2 and TRBJ2-5, with 11 nucleotides matching TRBD2. CDR1 is LGHNA and CDR2 is YNFKEQ in the germline V gene. V shed 5 bases, J shed 5 bases, and the junction held 10 bases outside the gene matches. The CDR3 length is 16 residues. CDR3 region: CASSSPLAGGRETQYF. Written as DNA, the CDR3 is TGTGCCAGCAGCTCCCCCCTAGCGGGAGGTCGGGAGACCCAGTACTTC.

This clone was seen a handful of times. The rearrangement links TRBV7-2 to TRBJ1-5, with 8 bases aligning to TRBD1. V trimming: 3 bases; J trimming: 7 bases; junction bases outside the gene matches: 8. The germline CDR1 and CDR2 sequences are SGHTA and FQGNSA. The CDR3 totals 15 residues. CDR3 loop: CASSFHYRGVQPQHF. The CDR3 DNA sequence: TGTGCCAGCAGCTTTCACTACAGGGGGGTCCAGCCCCAGCATTTT. Based on the CDR3 plus reference TRBV7-2 and TRBJ1-5, the full variable domain is GAGVSQSPSNKVTEKGKDVELRCDPISGHTALYWYRQSLGQGLEFLIYFQGNSAPDKSGLPSDRFSAERTGGSVSTLTIQRTQQEDSAVYLCASSFHYRGVQPQHFGDGTRLSIL.

V usage is TRBV28 and J usage is TRBJ1-5, with D maybe TRBD1 (6 bases). Trimming removed 7 bases from V and 5 bases from J, with 15 bases in between. CDR1 and CDR2 (germline): MDHEN, SYDVKM. This CDR3 is built from 14 residues. This chain's CDR3 is CASTLPGVYQPQHF. The CDR3 region has the DNA TGTGCCAGCACCCTTCCAGGGGTGTATCAGCCCCAGCATTTT.